Shown below are 23 T cell receptor beta chains from a single sample sequenced in a study of vaccination effects on CD4 cells after COVID-19. These TCRs are of unknown antigen specificity. The table came from immunoSEQ multiplex PCR; TCRdb's copy has only in-frame clones and leaves some out. Found here are 20,000 to 25,000 clones, just under 75% of them singletons; the top ten hold about 39%. Before any sequencing was done, the ViraFEST assay used viral peptide pools to expand antigen-specific CD4+ T cells. CD4+ T cell isolation took place after 10 days of culture. SARS-CoV-2 infected the person between March and December 2020, as confirmed by PCR. Sample: CD4+ T cells from PBMCs cultured with a peptide pool, taken before COVID-19 vaccination. These receptors came from a human donor who had a prior SARS-CoV-2 infection.

The rearrangement joins TRBV18 to TRBJ2-7, with 10 bases that match TRBD1. The CDR3 runs 15 residues. CDR1 and CDR2 (germline): KGHSH, LQKENI. The ends lost 3 bases at V and 4 bases at J; junction bases unmatched: 6. The CDR3: CASSPGTGAVYEQYF. Here the CDR3 DNA reads TGTGCCAGCTCACCGGGGACAGGGGCTGTGTACGAGCAGTACTTC.

The chain is built from TRBV18 and TRBJ2-3; D remains unclear. Trimming pared 0 bases from V and 4 bases from J, leaving 8 bases between. The V gene's germline CDR1 is KGHSH and CDR2 LQKENI. The CDR3 spans 14 residues. CDR3 bases: TGTGCCAGCTCACCACCCCTTCGTTCAGATACGCAGTATTTT. Translation: CASSPPLRSDTQYF.

The V gene is TRBV4-1, the J gene TRBJ2-3; 8 bases map to TRBD2. V lost 2 bases to trimming and J lost 6 bases; unmatched junction nucleotides: 16. Germline V gene data show CDR1 as MGHRA and CDR2 as YSYEKL. This CDR3 is 18 amino acids long. CDR3 residues: CASSQNRAASGLGDTQYF. The CDR3 DNA reads as TGCGCCAGCAGCCAAAACCGCGCGGCTAGCGGGTTAGGTGATACGCAGTATTTT.

This chain uses TRBV11-3 with TRBJ2-1, with no clear D. V was clipped by 2 bases and J by 5 bases, with 13 bases between them. The CDR3 runs 15 residues. Germline V gene sequence: CDR1 SGHNT, CDR2 YENEEA. CDR3 residues: CASSLSPVADNEQFF. The CDR3, as DNA: TGTGCCAGCAGCTTATCCCCGGTCGCTGACAATGAGCAGTTCTTC.

The chain couples TRBV6-4 to TRBJ2-1, with TRBD2 matching over 8 bases. The germline gives CDR1 MRHNA, CDR2 SNTAGT. The CDR3 runs to 15 residues. J lost 4 bases, V lost 7 bases, and 9 bases had no gene match. The CDR3 region is CASIRRLARYNEQFF. The CDR3 nucleotides are TGTGCCAGCATTAGACGACTAGCGAGATACAATGAGCAGTTCTTC.

In nucleotides, the CDR3 is TGTGCCAGCAGCGGAGGCGGGGGCGGGTCTTACTACGAGCAGTACTTC. This translates into CASSGGGGGSYYEQYF. The chain couples TRBV6-6 to TRBJ2-7; possible D gene TRBD2, 7 bases. Trimming took 6 bases from V and 3 from J, leaving 21 bases between them. The CDR3 consists of 16 residues. Germline assignment: CDR1 MNHNY and CDR2 SVGAGI (reference sequence).

This clone was detected only a few times. The chain joins TRBV6-2 or TRBV6-3 to TRBJ2-1; D may be TRBD2 (6 bases). Trimming shortened V by 2 bases and J by 0 bases, and 14 bases separated the two germline ends. From germline, CDR1 is MNHEY and CDR2 SVGEGT. This CDR3 contains 17 residues. The CDR3, as DNA: TGTGCCAGCAGTTACCGACCAGCGGGTTCCTCCTACAATGAGCAGTTCTTC. Its protein is CASSYRPAGSSYNEQFF.

The chain carries TRBV5-1 and TRBJ1-5; 8 bases align to TRBD1. This CDR3 is 15 amino acids long. V shed 7 bases, J shed 1 base, and the junction held 7 bases outside the gene matches. CDR1 and CDR2 (germline): SGHRS, YFSETQ. CDR3 in amino acids: CASRETGGSNQPQHF. The CDR3 region has the DNA TGCGCCAGCCGAGAAACAGGGGGAAGCAATCAGCCCCAGCATTTT.

The chain is built from TRBV11-3 and TRBJ2-2; 8 bases map to TRBD2. The CDR3 loop spans 19 amino acids. V was pared by 1 base and J by 1 base, with 11 bases of the junction left unmatched. Germline V lookup: CDR1 SGHNT, CDR2 YENEEA. The CDR3 DNA follows: TGTGCCAGCAGCTTAGTAGCTAGCGGGTGGGGCCGGAACACCGGGGAGCTGTTTTTT. Its protein is CASSLVASGWGRNTGELFF.

This clone occurred once. The rearrangement uses TRBV12-5 and TRBJ2-2; D remains ambiguous. Germline V gene data show CDR1 as LGHNT and CDR2 as FRNRAP. The CDR3 totals 13 residues. V was pared by 0 bases and J by 6 bases, with 5 bases between. Here the CDR3 DNA reads TGTGCTAGTGGTTTGGTATATGCCGGGGAGCTGTTTTTT. Its protein product is CASGLVYAGELFF. The full variable domain, its missing parts supplied by reference TRBV12-5 and TRBJ2-2, is DARVTQTPRHKVTEMGQEVTMRCQPILGHNTVFWYRQTMMQGLELLAYFRNRAPLDDSGMPKDRFSAEMPDATLATLKIQPSEPRDSAVYFCASGLVYAGELFFGEGSRLTVL.

This chain links TRBV29-1 with TRBJ1-5; possible D gene TRBD1, 5 bases. This CDR3 spans 17 amino acids. CDR1 and CDR2 from the germline V gene are SQVTM and ANQGSEA. V was cut by 2 bases and J by 2 bases, with 19 bases left in between. This chain's CDR3 is CSVECSRVREGNQPQHF. The CDR3, as DNA: TGCAGCGTTGAATGTAGCAGGGTCAGAGAGGGCAATCAGCCCCAGCATTTT.

Only one count was recorded for this clone. The chain combines TRBV6-2 or TRBV6-3 with TRBJ2-5; D possibly uses TRBD1 or TRBD2 (5 bases each). V was pared by 3 bases and J by 2 bases, with 16 bases between. The CDR3 is made up of 16 amino acids. CDR1 is MNHEY, CDR2 SVGEGT, per germline. The CDR3 DNA reads as TGTGCCAGCAGTTATTTGGCTAGGGGAGAACAAGAGACCCAGTACTTC. Its translation is CASSYLARGEQETQYF.

The chain employs TRBV5-1 and TRBJ1-4, with 12 bases aligning to TRBD1. The ends lost 4 bases at V and 8 bases at J; junction bases unmatched: 3. Germline CDR1 and CDR2: SGHRS and YFSETQ. The CDR3 length is 14 residues. CDR3 DNA: TGCGCCAGCAGCCGGGACAGGGGGCAGGAAAAACTGTTTTTT. It codes for CASSRDRGQEKLFF. The full variable domain, in which reference TRBV5-1 and TRBJ1-4 provide the parts outside the CDR3, is KAGVTQTPRYLIKTRGQQVTLSCSPISGHRSVSWYQQTPGQGLQFLFEYFSETQRNKGNFPGRFSGRQFSNSRSEMNVSTLELGDSALYLCASSRDRGQEKLFFGSGTQLSVL.

The chain recombines TRBV7-9 with TRBJ1-1; 10 bases match TRBD1. Trimming cost V 5 bases and J 8 bases; bases outside gene matches: 2. The CDR3 totals 12 residues. CDR1 is SEHNR and CDR2 is FQNEAQ in the germline V gene (reference sequence). The CDR3 is CASSPTGGEAFF. In DNA form, the CDR3 reads TGTGCCAGCAGCCCGACAGGGGGCGAAGCTTTCTTT.

The V and J genes are TRBV3-1 (or the pseudogene TRBV3-2) and TRBJ1-2; TRBD1 might be the D (5 bases). The germline V gene has CDR1 LGHDT and CDR2 YNNKEL (reference sequence). The CDR3 runs to 15 residues. Trimming shortened V by 4 bases and J by 3 bases, and 15 bases separated the two germline ends. CDR3 DNA: TGTGCCAGCAGCCCCCTTGCAGGGCTCTACTATGGCTACACCTTC. Its translation: CASSPLAGLYYGYTF.

This chain links TRBV4-2 with TRBJ2-5; 10 positions match TRBD1. The CDR3 runs to 15 residues. Per germline, CDR1 LGHNA and CDR2 YNFKEQ. Trimming removed 3 bases from V and 5 bases from J; junction bases left unmatched: 6. For the CDR3, the DNA is TGTGCCAGCAGCCAGCCGGGACAGGGGATGGAGACCCAGTACTTC. Protein product: CASSQPGQGMETQYF.

This chain uses TRBV30 with TRBJ1-3, with a tentative D call TRBD1 (5 bases). V lost 1 base and J 4 bases, leaving 8 bases between the germline ends. Germline V lookup: CDR1 GTSNPN, CDR2 SVGIG (reference sequence). The CDR3 contains 13 residues. CDR3 nucleotides: TGTGCCTGGAGTGCAGGGTTGGGAAACACCATATATTTT. Translating it yields CAWSAGLGNTIYF.

V usage is TRBV18 and J usage is TRBJ2-1; a possible D gene is TRBD2 (5 bases). V was pared by 2 bases and J by 7 bases, with 18 bases between. This CDR3 comprises 16 residues. Germline assignment: CDR1 KGHSH and CDR2 LQKENI. The CDR3 region has the DNA TGTGCCAGCTCACCATACGTGGGAGCCCCTGCGAATGAGCAGTTCTTC. Its translation: CASSPYVGAPANEQFF.

The CDR3 reads CASSPLLIWDRGTNYGYTF. DNA of the CDR3: TGTGCCAGCAGCCCCCTTCTTATCTGGGACAGGGGAACTAACTATGGCTACACCTTC. The genes are TRBV27 and TRBJ1-2; 10 positions agree with TRBD1. Germline V lookup: CDR1 MNHEY, CDR2 SMNVEV (reference sequence). The CDR3 spans 19 residues. J gave up 0 bases and V 6 bases, and 16 bases lay outside the gene matches.

V gene TRBV5-5 combines with J gene TRBJ2-7, with TRBD1 identical over 8 bases. V gave up 1 base and J gave up 3 bases; unmatched junction bases: 12. The germline gives CDR1 SGHKS, CDR2 YYEKEE (reference sequence). The CDR3 spans 17 residues. This CDR3 is CASSLSLPDRGYYEQYF. The CDR3 nucleotides read TGTGCCAGCAGCTTGTCGCTCCCCGACAGGGGCTACTACGAGCAGTACTTC.

This clone turned up a few times. The V gene is TRBV2, the J gene TRBJ1-3; no definite D call. The CDR3 length is 13 residues. V was trimmed by 4 bases and J by 5 bases, leaving 9 bases between them. In germline, CDR1 is SNHLY, CDR2 FYNNEI. CDR3 bases: TGTGCCAGCAGTGTTGGCGCTCGAAACACCATATATTTT. Translation gives CASSVGARNTIYF.

The V and J genes are TRBV4-2 and TRBJ2-3; 14 nucleotides match TRBD2. After removal of 0 bases from V and 2 bases from J, the junction contained 4 bases not matched to a gene. Germline V gene data show CDR1 as LGHNA and CDR2 as YNFKEQ. The CDR3 sequence is 18 residues long. The CDR3 spells CASSQDRLAGGPTDTQYF. DNA for the CDR3: TGTGCCAGCAGCCAAGATCGACTAGCGGGGGGGCCCACAGATACGCAGTATTTT.

The V gene is TRBV7-3, the J gene TRBJ2-7; TRBD2 matches 7 bases. The CDR3 is 13 residues long. The V gene end was trimmed by 5 bases and the J gene end by 6 bases; junction bases not matched to a gene: 7. Germline V gene sequence: CDR1 SGHTA, CDR2 FQGTGA. As DNA, the CDR3 is TGTGCCAGCAGCCCCGGGAGGATTGGCGAGCAGTACTTC. Translating it yields CASSPGRIGEQYF.